These 3 T cell receptor beta chains were sequenced from one sample in a study of T cells in Graves' hyperthyroidism and ophthalmopathy (dated by TCRdb to between 2018 and 2021). Library construction relied on multiplex PCR. The instrument given in TCRdb is Illumina HiSeq 2000. Amplification of TCR beta CDR3 regions was carried out from RNA transcripts. A first-round RT-PCR of the TCR CDR3 used the HTBI primer set with the Qiagen OneStep RT-PCR kit. The raw public reads went through TCRdb reprocessing: fastp at Q25, MiXCR clone calling, in-frame beta chains kept. CDR3 protein duplicates are merged, each entry listing the most common genes and DNA. Across this sample there are just under 750,000 distinct CDR3 sequences, with over 35% seen only once. The ten largest clones take up around 32% of the sample. The sample comprised blood. These receptors were obtained from a woman aged 40 to 55 with Graves' hyperthyroidism.

This clonotype was seen ten or more times. The J gene is TRBJ1-2, the V gene TRBV15; TRBD1 matches 7 bases. Germline V gene data show CDR1 as LNHNV and CDR2 as YYDKDF (reference sequence). Trimming at V came to 2 bases and at J to 0 bases, leaving 6 bases not matched to a gene. The CDR3 is made up of 16 amino acids. The CDR3 sequence: CATSRSTGAPNYGYTF. CDR3 DNA: TGTGCCACCAGCAGATCTACAGGGGCCCCTAACTATGGCTACACCTTC.

V gene TRBV15 combines with J gene TRBJ1-6, with no clear D. The length of the CDR3 is 13 residues. V gave up 8 bases and J gave up 4 bases, with 9 bases separating them. Germline V CDR1 and CDR2: LNHNV, YYDKDF (reference sequence). As DNA, the CDR3 is TGTGCCACCGCTGGCGCATATAATTCACCCCTCCACTTT. This encodes CATAGAYNSPLHF.

Only one count was recorded for this clonotype. The chain links TRBV20-1 to TRBJ1-6; no firm D call. This CDR3 has 16 amino acids. The V end was cut by 2 bases, the J end by 7 bases, with 18 bases between. CDR1 and CDR2 from the germline V gene are DFQATT and SNEGSKA (reference sequence). The CDR3 nucleotides read TGCAGTGCTAGATTGGGGTTAAGAGGGAACAATTCACCCCTCCACTTT. It encodes CSARLGLRGNNSPLHF.